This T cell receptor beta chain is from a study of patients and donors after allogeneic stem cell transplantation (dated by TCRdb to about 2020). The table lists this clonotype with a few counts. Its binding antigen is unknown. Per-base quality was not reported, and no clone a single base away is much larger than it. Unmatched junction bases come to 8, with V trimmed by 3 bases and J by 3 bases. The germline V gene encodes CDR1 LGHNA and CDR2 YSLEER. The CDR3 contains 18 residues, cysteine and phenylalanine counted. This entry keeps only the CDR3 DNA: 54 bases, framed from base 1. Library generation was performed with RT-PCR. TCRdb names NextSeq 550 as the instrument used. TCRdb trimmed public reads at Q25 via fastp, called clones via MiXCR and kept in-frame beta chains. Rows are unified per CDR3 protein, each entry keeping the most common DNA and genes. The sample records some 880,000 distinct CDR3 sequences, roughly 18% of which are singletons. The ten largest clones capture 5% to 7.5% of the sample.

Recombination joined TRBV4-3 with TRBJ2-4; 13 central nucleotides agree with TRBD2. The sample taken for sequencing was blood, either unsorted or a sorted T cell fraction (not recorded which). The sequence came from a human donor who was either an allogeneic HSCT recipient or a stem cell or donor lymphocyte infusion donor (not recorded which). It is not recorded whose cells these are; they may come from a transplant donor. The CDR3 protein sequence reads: CASSHGLAGAKGKNIQYF. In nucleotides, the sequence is TGCGCCAGCAGCCACGGACTAGCGGGGGCCAAGGGCAAAAACATTCAGTACTTC.